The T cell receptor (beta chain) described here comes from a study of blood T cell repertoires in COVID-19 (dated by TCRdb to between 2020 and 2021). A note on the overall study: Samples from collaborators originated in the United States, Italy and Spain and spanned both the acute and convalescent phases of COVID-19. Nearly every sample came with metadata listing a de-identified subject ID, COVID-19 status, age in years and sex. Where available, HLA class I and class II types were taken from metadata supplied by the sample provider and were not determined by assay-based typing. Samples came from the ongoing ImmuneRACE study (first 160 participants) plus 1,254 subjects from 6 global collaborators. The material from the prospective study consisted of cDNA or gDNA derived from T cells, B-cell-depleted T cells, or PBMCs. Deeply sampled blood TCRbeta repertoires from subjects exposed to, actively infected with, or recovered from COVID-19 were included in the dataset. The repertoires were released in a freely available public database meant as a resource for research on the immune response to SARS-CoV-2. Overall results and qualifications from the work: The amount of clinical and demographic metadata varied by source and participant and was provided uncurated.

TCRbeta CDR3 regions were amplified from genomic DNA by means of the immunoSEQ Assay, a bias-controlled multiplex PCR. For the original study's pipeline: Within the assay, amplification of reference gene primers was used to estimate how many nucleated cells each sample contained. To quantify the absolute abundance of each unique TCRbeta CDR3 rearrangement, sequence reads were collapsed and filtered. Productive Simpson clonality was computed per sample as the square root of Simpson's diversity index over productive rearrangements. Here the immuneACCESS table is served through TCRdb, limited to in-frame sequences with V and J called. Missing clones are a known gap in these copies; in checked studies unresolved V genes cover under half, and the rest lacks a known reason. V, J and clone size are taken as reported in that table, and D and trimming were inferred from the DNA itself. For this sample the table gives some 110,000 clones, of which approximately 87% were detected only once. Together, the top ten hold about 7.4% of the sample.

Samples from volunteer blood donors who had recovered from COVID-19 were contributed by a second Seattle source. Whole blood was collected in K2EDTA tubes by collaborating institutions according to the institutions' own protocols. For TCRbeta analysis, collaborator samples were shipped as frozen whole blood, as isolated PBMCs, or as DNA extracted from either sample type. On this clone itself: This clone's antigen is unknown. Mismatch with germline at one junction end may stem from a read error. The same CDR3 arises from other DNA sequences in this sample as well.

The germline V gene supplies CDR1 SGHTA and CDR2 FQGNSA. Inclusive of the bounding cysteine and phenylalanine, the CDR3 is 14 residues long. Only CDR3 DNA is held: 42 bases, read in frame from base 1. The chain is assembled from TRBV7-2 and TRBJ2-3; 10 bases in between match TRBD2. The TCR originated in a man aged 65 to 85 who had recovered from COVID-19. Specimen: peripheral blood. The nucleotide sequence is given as TGTGCCAGCAGGAGCGGGGGGGCCACAGATACACAGTATTTT. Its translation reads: CASRSGGATDTQYF.